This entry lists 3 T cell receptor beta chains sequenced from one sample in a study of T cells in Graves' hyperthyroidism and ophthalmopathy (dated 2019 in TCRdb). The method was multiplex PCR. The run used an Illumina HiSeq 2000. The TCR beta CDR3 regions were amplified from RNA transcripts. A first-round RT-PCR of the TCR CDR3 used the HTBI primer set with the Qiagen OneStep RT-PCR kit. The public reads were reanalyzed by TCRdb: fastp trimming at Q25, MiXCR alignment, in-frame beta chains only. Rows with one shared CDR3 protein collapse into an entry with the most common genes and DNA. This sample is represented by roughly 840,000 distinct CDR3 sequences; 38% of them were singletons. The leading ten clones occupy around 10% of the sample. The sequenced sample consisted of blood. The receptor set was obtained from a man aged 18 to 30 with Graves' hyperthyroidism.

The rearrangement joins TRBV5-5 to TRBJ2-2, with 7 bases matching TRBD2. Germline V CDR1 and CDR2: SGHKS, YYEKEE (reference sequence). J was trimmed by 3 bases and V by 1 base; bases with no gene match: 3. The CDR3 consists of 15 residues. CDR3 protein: CASSLQAGYTGELFF. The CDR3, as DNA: TGTGCCAGCAGCTTGCAAGCGGGGTACACCGGGGAGCTGTTTTTT.

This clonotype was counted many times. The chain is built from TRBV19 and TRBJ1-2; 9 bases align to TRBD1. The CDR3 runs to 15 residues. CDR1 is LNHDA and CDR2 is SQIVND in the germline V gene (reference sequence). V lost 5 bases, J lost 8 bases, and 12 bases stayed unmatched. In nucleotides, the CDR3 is TGTGCCAGTAGTTCCGGGACAGGGAGGTTGAAGGGCTACACCTTC. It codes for CASSSGTGRLKGYTF.

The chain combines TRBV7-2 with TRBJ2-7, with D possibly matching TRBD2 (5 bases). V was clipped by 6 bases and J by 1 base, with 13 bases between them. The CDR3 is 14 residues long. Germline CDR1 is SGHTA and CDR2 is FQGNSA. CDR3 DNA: TGTGCCAGCAGAGTCCCTGGGAGTTCCTACGAGCAGTACTTC. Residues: CASRVPGSSYEQYF. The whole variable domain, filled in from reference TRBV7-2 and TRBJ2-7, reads GAGVSQSPSNKVTEKGKDVELRCDPISGHTALYWYRQSLGQGLEFLIYFQGNSAPDKSGLPSDRFSAERTGGSVSTLTIQRTQQEDSAVYLCASRVPGSSYEQYFGPGTRLTVT.